Each of the 14 T cell receptor beta chains below was sequenced from the same sample in a study of blood T cells in healthy people across ages. A second PCR, run for roughly 7 to 12 cycles, used a sample-barcoded 5' primer plus a J-beta primer mix. TCRdb reprocessed the 5' RACE reads with MiXCR, giving one entry per CDR3 protein. The sample carries about 1.8 million distinct CDR3 sequences, just under 50% recorded once. Source material: blood. All receptors derive from a woman between 40 and 55 years old in good health.

This sequence joins TRBV27 and TRBJ1-2; tentatively, D is TRBD1 (6 bases). The V end lost 5 bases, the J end lost 3 bases, and 16 bases lay between the germline ends. The CDR3 loop spans 15 amino acids. CDR1 is MNHEY, CDR2 SMNVEV, per germline (reference sequence). CDR3 in DNA: TGTGCCAGCAGTCTACAGGGAATTCTTGACTATGGCTACACCTTC. Translated, it gives CASSLQGILDYGYTF.

This clonotype occurred a few times. The chain carries TRBV20-1 and TRBJ2-1; 10 positions match TRBD2. J lost 3 bases, V lost 6 bases, and 5 bases had no gene match. Germline assignment: CDR1 DFQATT and CDR2 SNEGSKA (reference sequence). The CDR3 extends over 14 amino acids. CDR3 protein: CSAVTSGVYNEQFF. In nucleotides, the CDR3 is TGCAGTGCCGTAACTAGCGGGGTCTACAATGAGCAGTTCTTC.

The chain carries TRBV4-3 and TRBJ2-7, with D perhaps matching TRBD2 (7 bases). Germline V gene sequence: CDR1 LGHNA, CDR2 YSLEER. The CDR3 totals 17 residues. Trimming pared 1 base from V and 2 bases from J, leaving 18 bases between. As DNA, the CDR3 is TGCGCCAGCAGCCAAGTGTCCCGGGGGGCCCAAACCTACGAGCAGTACTTC. Translation: CASSQVSRGAQTYEQYF.

The chain recombines TRBV6-2 or TRBV6-3 with TRBJ1-1; possible D gene TRBD1, 5 bases. This CDR3 is built from 14 residues. Germline V lookup: CDR1 MNHEY, CDR2 SVGEGT. Trimming left V 2 bases short and J 5 bases short, with 12 bases between. As DNA, the CDR3 is TGTGCCAGCAGTTACGCAGGGTCATGGACTGAAGCTTTCTTT. Protein sequence: CASSYAGSWTEAFF.

CDR3 loop: CSASLVVAKNIQYF. The CDR3 nucleotides are TGCAGTGCTAGTCTTGTGGTAGCCAAAAACATTCAGTACTTC. The V gene is TRBV20-1, the J gene TRBJ2-4; no definite D call. The germline V gene has CDR1 DFQATT and CDR2 SNEGSKA (reference sequence). Trimming took off 3 bases at V and 0 bases at J, with 9 bases between the two ends. The CDR3 has 14 amino acids.

This chain connects TRBV6-6 to TRBJ1-2; D unclear. CDR3 length equals 12 residues. Germline CDR1 MNHNY, CDR2 SVGAGI (reference sequence). V was shortened by 6 bases and J by 3 bases, with 8 bases between the two germline ends. The CDR3 region is CASRVVDYGYTF. In DNA, the CDR3 is TGTGCCAGCAGGGTTGTAGACTATGGCTACACCTTC.

Only a few counts were recorded for this clonotype. CDR3 sequence reads: CASSLVTGVAGANVLTF. The CDR3 coding sequence is TGTGCCAGCAGCTTAGTCACGGGGGTAGCTGGGGCCAACGTCCTGACTTTC. The chain joins TRBV7-2 to TRBJ2-6, with D possibly being TRBD2 (6 bases). Germline V gives CDR1 SGHTA, CDR2 FQGNSA. The ends were cut back, 1 base at V and 2 bases at J, with 12 bases in the middle. There are 17 residues in the CDR3.

In this sample, this clonotype turned up a few times. This chain links TRBV7-2 with TRBJ2-3; TRBD2 agrees at 10 bases. The V gene end was trimmed by 5 bases and the J gene end by 5 bases; junction bases not matched to a gene: 10. Looked up from germline, CDR1 is SGHTA and CDR2 is FQGNSA. The CDR3 contains 16 residues. The CDR3 nucleotides are TGTGCCAGCAGCCCAAGCAGCGGGGGGGCTCAAGATACGCAGTATTTT. It yields the protein CASSPSSGGAQDTQYF.

There are a few counts of this clonotype. This chain links TRBV5-1 with TRBJ2-1, with TRBD1 matching 8 bases. V lost 3 bases to trimming and J lost 5 bases; unmatched junction nucleotides: 7. Germline assignment: CDR1 SGHRS and CDR2 YFSETQ. The CDR3 extends over 15 amino acids. In DNA form, the CDR3 reads TGCGCCAGCAGCTGGACCCGGACAGGGAACAATGAGCAGTTCTTC. Protein product: CASSWTRTGNNEQFF.

This clonotype turned up a few times. The chain has TRBV4-3 and TRBJ2-3; tentative D call: TRBD2 (5 bases). This CDR3 region has 16 residues. CDR1 and CDR2 (germline): LGHNA, YSLEER. The ends were cut back, 0 bases at V and 6 bases at J, with 16 bases in the middle. CDR3 DNA: TGCGCCAGCAGCCAAGATGTAGTAGCGAGGAGGGATACGCAGTATTTT. This encodes CASSQDVVARRDTQYF.

This chain uses TRBV25-1 with TRBJ2-4, with 7 bases that match TRBD1. The end of the DNA fits TRBJ2-7 better, so the J call may be wrong. Germline values: CDR1 MGHDK, CDR2 SYGVNS. The CDR3 totals 16 residues. DNA for the CDR3: TGTGCCAGCAGTGGGACAGGCGCGGGCAGCAGCTACGAGCAGTACTTC. It translates to CASSGTGAGSSYEQYF.

The V call is TRBV13, the J call TRBJ2-1; 13 bases map to TRBD2. The V gene's germline CDR1 is PRHDT and CDR2 FYEKMQ (reference sequence). This CDR3 is built from 16 residues. Trimming removed 4 bases from V and 6 bases from J; junction bases left unmatched: 6. The CDR3 sequence: CASSSRLAGGLNEQFF. CDR3 coding DNA: TGTGCCAGCAGCTCACGACTAGCGGGGGGCCTCAATGAGCAGTTCTTC.

The chain is built from TRBV28 and TRBJ2-7; weak D call: TRBD2 (6 bases). TRBJ2-5 matches the DNA end more closely, so the J call is doubtful. CDR1 and CDR2 (germline): MDHEN, SYDVKM. The CDR3 loop spans 18 amino acids. The CDR3: CASSLLEGGGLRKETQYF. DNA for the CDR3: TGTGCCAGCAGTTTATTGGAGGGAGGAGGGCTTCGAAAAGAGACCCAGTACTTC.

V is TRBV5-1 and J is TRBJ2-1; TRBD2 might be the D (6 bases). The CDR3 has 15 amino acids. CDR1 SGHRS and CDR2 YFSETQ come from the germline V gene. The V and J ends lost 7 bases and 2 bases respectively, with 16 bases between them. The CDR3 DNA reads TGCGCCAGCGGGGGAACGGGGGTGGCCTACAATGAGCAGTTCTTC. As protein: CASGGTGVAYNEQFF.